The clone carrying this T cell receptor beta chain was picked up a small number of times. The data are from a study of T cells after yellow fever vaccination. One entry per CDR3 protein, called by TCRdb with MiXCR from the 5' RACE reads. This sample carries approximately 160,000 distinct CDR3 sequences, 9.3% of them seen once, and the ten largest clones take roughly a third. Germline-derived CDR1 and CDR2 are KGHDR and SFDVKD. Trimming stripped 3 bases from V and 0 bases from J, with 14 bases between. This CDR3 is 17 amino acids long. This clonotype originated in a man aged 18-30 years who received the YFV17D yellow fever vaccine. The source was CD8+ T cells sorted from PBMCs, collected 45 days after the yellow fever booster vaccination. The rearrangement links TRBV24-1 to TRBJ2-1, with D perhaps TRBD2 (5 bases). CDR3 protein: CATSDALLGVSYNEQFF. In nucleotides, the CDR3 is TGTGCCACCAGTGATGCGCTCCTCGGGGTCTCCTACAATGAGCAGTTCTTC.